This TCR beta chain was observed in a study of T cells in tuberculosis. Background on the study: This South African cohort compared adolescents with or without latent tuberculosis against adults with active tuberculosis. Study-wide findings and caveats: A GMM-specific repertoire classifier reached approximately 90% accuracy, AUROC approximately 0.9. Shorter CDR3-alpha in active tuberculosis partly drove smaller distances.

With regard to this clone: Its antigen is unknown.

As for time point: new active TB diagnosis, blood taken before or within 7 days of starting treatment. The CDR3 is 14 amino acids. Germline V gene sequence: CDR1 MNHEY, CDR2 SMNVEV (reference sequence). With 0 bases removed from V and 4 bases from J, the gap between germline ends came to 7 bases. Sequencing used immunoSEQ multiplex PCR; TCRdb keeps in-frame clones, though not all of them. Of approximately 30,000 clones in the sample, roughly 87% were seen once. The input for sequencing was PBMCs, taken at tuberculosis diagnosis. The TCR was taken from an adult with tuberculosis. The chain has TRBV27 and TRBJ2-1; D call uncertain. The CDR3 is CASSLSPQYNEQFF. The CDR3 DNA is TGTGCCAGCAGTTTATCGCCGCAGTACAATGAGCAGTTCTTC.